The 8 T cell receptor beta chains listed next were all sequenced from one sample in a study of blood T cell repertoires in COVID-19. Measured with immunoSEQ multiplex PCR; TCRdb has only the in-frame clones, and not every one. This table holds some 300,000 clones, more than 70% found once. The material sequenced was PBMCs or T cells enriched from blood (not recorded which). The receptors were sampled from a woman in her sixties or seventies in a cohort exposed to, infected with or recovered from COVID-19 (not recorded which).

This rearrangement joins TRBV19 to TRBJ1-2, with 8 bases aligning to TRBD1. J was trimmed by 6 bases and V by 6 bases; bases with no gene match: 6. Germline V gene sequence: CDR1 LNHDA, CDR2 SQIVND (reference sequence). The CDR3 contains 13 residues. The CDR3 DNA follows: TGTGCCAGTAGGCCCCAGGGGGCGGATGGCTACACCTTC. Amino acids: CASRPQGADGYTF.

The rearrangement links TRBV7-2 to TRBJ2-7, with D maybe TRBD1 (6 bases). The length of the CDR3 is 14 residues. V lost 5 bases and J 5 bases, leaving 16 bases between the germline ends. Germline assignment: CDR1 SGHTA and CDR2 FQGNSA. CDR3 loop: CASSPRTAADEQYF. The CDR3 DNA reads as TGTGCCAGCAGCCCTCGGACAGCCGCCGACGAGCAGTACTTC.

The V call is TRBV7-9, the J call TRBJ2-5, with 9 bases aligning to TRBD1. There are 14 residues in the CDR3. V lost 5 bases and J lost 2; bases outside the gene matches: 3. Germline V gene data show CDR1 as SEHNR and CDR2 as FQNEAQ (reference sequence). Here the CDR3 DNA reads TGTGCCAGCAGCCGGGACAGGGCGCAAGAGACCCAGTACTTC. This encodes CASSRDRAQETQYF.

The chain links TRBV6-2 or TRBV6-3 to TRBJ2-3; 7 bases align to TRBD2. J gave up 0 bases and V 2 bases, and 5 bases lay outside the gene matches. This CDR3 is built from 16 residues. Germline CDR1 reads MNHEY; CDR2 reads SVGEGT. CDR3 sequence reads: CASSYRTGGSTDTQYF. The DNA for the CDR3 is TGTGCCAGCAGTTACCGTACGGGGGGAAGCACAGATACGCAGTATTTT.

DNA of the CDR3: TGTGCCAGCAGCCAAACAGGGGGAGAGTGGAGAGGAACTAATGAAAAACTGTTTTTT. This translates into CASSQTGGEWRGTNEKLFF. The chain joins TRBV3-1 (or the pseudogene TRBV3-2) to TRBJ1-4, with 8 bases fitting TRBD1. The CDR3 has 19 residues. CDR1 is LGHDT and CDR2 is YNNKEL in the germline V gene (reference sequence). After removal of 2 bases from V and 1 base from J, the junction contained 12 bases not matched to a gene.

The genes are TRBV7-8 and TRBJ1-2; D unresolved. V was shortened by 1 base and J by 7 bases, with 10 bases between the two germline ends. The CDR3 consists of 13 residues. The germline gives CDR1 SGHVS, CDR2 FQNEAQ. The CDR3 bases are TGTGCCAGCAGCTTAGGAGTTGGTGGTGGCTACACCTTC. Its translation is CASSLGVGGGYTF.

The chain combines TRBV6-5 with TRBJ1-2; 10 bases are shared with TRBD1. V gave up 5 bases and J gave up 3 bases; unmatched junction bases: 6. The germline V gene encodes CDR1 MNHEY and CDR2 SVGAGI. The CDR3 covers 15 residues. For the CDR3, the DNA is TGTGCCAGCAGTACCCGACAGGGGGCCGACTATGGCTACACCTTC. Its translation: CASSTRQGADYGYTF.

The chain recombines TRBV28 with TRBJ1-1; D unclear. Trimming pared 3 bases from V and 2 bases from J, leaving 13 bases between. The CDR3 contains 15 residues. The V gene's germline CDR1 is MDHEN and CDR2 SYDVKM. The CDR3 DNA reads TGTGCCAGCAGTTTGGGAGGGCTCGGAAACACTGAAGCTTTCTTT. Amino acids: CASSLGGLGNTEAFF.